The 12 T cell receptor beta chains below were found in one sample sequenced in a study of T-cell reconstitution after alpha-beta-depleted transplantation in children. The TCRbeta library was prepared with unique molecular identifiers. TCRdb independently ran MiXCR on the PCR reads; one entry per CDR3 protein. This table has some 500,000 distinct CDR3 sequences, around 17% appearing once. Source: PBMCs from the stem cell graft donor, taken from the stem cell graft. These receptors were collected from a human donor who donated a stem cell graft to a child with acute lymphoblastic leukemia.

This clonotype has at least ten counts. V usage is TRBV5-1 and J usage is TRBJ2-2, with D perhaps matching TRBD1 (6 bases). Trimming removed 3 bases at V and 6 bases at J, with 12 bases between. The CDR3 runs 14 residues. Germline CDR1 SGHRS, CDR2 YFSETQ. In nucleotides, the CDR3 is TGCGCCAGCAGCTCGGCAGGGGTCCCCGGGGAGCTGTTTTTT. Translation gives CASSSAGVPGELFF.

This chain links TRBV12-3 or TRBV12-4 with TRBJ2-3, with D maybe TRBD2 (6 bases). CDR3 length equals 17 residues. V shed 5 bases and J shed 1 base, with 19 bases lying between them. The CDR3 nucleotides are TGTGCCAGCAGTCCCGGGGTCGGGAGAGGAGGCACAGATACGCAGTATTTT. Its translation is CASSPGVGRGGTDTQYF.

V is TRBV9 and J is TRBJ2-1; 9 nucleotides match TRBD1. The V and J ends lost 0 bases and 10 bases, in that order; junction bases with no gene match: 8. Germline V gene lookup returns CDR1 SGDLS and CDR2 YYNGEE. The CDR3 is made up of 15 amino acids. The CDR3 DNA reads as TGTGCCAGCAGCGTAGCTTTTGGACAGGGGAGGGAGCAGTTCTTC. As protein: CASSVAFGQGREQFF.

This clonotype came up a few times. CDR3 nucleotide sequence: TGTGCCAGCAGCTTATATGGGAAGGACGAGACCCAGTACTTC. Translated, it gives CASSLYGKDETQYF. The rearrangement joins TRBV7-8 to TRBJ2-5; no firm D call. The V end was cut by 2 bases, the J end by 5 bases, with 12 bases between. Germline lookup yields CDR1 SGHVS and CDR2 FQNEAQ. The CDR3 is made up of 14 amino acids.

J is TRBJ1-5 and V is TRBV21-1. TRBV21-1 is assigned pseudogene status. This CDR3 is 17 amino acids long. Here the CDR3 DNA reads TGTGCCAGCAGCGGGCCTAGACCCCTTTATAGCAATCAGCCCCAGCATTTT. The encoded protein is CASSGPRPLYSNQPQHF.

The V gene is TRBV15, the J gene TRBJ1-2; 8 nucleotides agree with TRBD1. The length of the CDR3 is 14 residues. V gave up 0 bases and J gave up 6 bases; unmatched junction bases: 3. Germline V gene lookup returns CDR1 LNHNV and CDR2 YYDKDF (reference sequence). The DNA of the CDR3 is TGTGCCACCAGCAGAGATACAGGGGGTAATGGCTACACCTTC. Protein: CATSRDTGGNGYTF.

The chain's CDR3 is CASSPLTGGAAGANVLTF. The CDR3 region has the DNA TGTGCCAGCAGCCCGCTGACAGGGGGAGCGGCTGGGGCCAACGTCCTGACTTTC. The V and J genes are TRBV4-2 and TRBJ2-6; 9 bases are shared with TRBD1. After removal of 4 bases from V and 2 bases from J, the junction contained 9 bases not matched to a gene. The CDR3 contains 18 residues. In germline, CDR1 is LGHNA, CDR2 YNFKEQ.

The chain is built from TRBV11-2 and TRBJ2-5; TRBD2 might be the D (6 bases). Germline V CDR1 and CDR2: SGHAT, FQNNGV. CDR3 size: 13 residues. V shed 4 bases and J shed 5 bases, with 11 bases lying between them. CDR3 loop: CASSWGTRETQYF. CDR3 DNA: TGTGCCAGCAGCTGGGGGACTCGCGAGACCCAGTACTTC.

The rearrangement uses TRBV20-1 and TRBJ2-2; TRBD1 matches 10 bases. The CDR3 has 15 residues. The germline V gene has CDR1 DFQATT and CDR2 SNEGSKA (reference sequence). The ends lost 3 bases at V and 4 bases at J; junction bases unmatched: 5. The CDR3 DNA sequence: TGCAGTGCTAGGGCCGGGACAGGGGTCACCGGGGAGCTGTTTTTT. It translates to CSARAGTGVTGELFF.

This clonotype was counted many times. The rearrangement uses TRBV27 and TRBJ1-5; D possibly corresponds to TRBD1 (5 bases). The CDR3 loop spans 15 amino acids. Trimming shortened V by 3 bases and J by 0 bases, and 9 bases separated the two germline ends. Looked up from germline, CDR1 is MNHEY and CDR2 is SMNVEV (reference sequence). The CDR3 reads CASSFGQGSNQPQHF. The CDR3 DNA reads TGTGCCAGCAGTTTCGGGCAGGGTAGCAATCAGCCCCAGCATTTT.

V usage is TRBV3-1 and J usage is TRBJ2-1; D is possibly TRBD2 (7 bases). CDR3 length: 15 residues. The V end was cut by 4 bases, the J end by 8 bases, with 18 bases between. Germline CDR1 is LGHDT and CDR2 is YNNKEL (reference sequence). CDR3: CASSPGGGGSYEQFF. The CDR3 region has the DNA TGTGCCAGCAGCCCTGGGGGGGGCGGTTCATATGAGCAGTTCTTC.

The CDR3 spells CASNEQPQHF. The CDR3 region has the DNA TGCGCCAGCAATGAGCAGCCCCAGCATTTT. This chain links TRBV23-1 with TRBJ1-5; D not certain. TRBV23-1 is an ORF, with its function uncertain. Trimming cost V 7 bases and J 7 bases, with 5 bases left between them. This CDR3 comprises 10 residues.